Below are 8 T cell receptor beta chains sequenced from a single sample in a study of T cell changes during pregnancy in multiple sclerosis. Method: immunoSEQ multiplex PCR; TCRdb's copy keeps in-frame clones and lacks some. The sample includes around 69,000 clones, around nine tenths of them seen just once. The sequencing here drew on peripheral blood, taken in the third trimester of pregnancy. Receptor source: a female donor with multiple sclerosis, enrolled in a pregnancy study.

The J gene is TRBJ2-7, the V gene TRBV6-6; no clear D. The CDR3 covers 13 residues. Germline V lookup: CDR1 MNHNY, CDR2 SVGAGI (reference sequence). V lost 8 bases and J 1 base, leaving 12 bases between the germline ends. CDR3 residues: CASESPGSYEQYF. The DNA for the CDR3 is TGTGCCAGCGAAAGTCCCGGTTCCTACGAGCAGTACTTC.

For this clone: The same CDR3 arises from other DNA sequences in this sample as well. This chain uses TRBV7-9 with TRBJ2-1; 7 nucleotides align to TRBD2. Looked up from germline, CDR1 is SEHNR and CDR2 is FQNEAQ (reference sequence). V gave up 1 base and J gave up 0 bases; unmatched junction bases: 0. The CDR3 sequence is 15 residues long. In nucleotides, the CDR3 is TGTGCCAGCAGCTTAGGGGGGGGCTCCTACAATGAGCAGTTCTTC. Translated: CASSLGGGSYNEQFF.

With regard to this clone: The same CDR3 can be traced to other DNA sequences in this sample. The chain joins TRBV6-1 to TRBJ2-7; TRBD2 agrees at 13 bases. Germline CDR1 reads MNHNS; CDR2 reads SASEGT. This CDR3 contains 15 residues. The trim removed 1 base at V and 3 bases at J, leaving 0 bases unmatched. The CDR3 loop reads CASSEGTSGSYEQYF. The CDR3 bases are TGTGCCAGCAGTGAAGGGACTAGCGGGAGCTACGAGCAGTACTTC.

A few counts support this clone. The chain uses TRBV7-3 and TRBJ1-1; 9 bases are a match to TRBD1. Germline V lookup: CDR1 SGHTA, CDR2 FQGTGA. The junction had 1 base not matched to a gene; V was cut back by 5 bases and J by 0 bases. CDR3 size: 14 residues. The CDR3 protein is CASSRTGVNTEAFF. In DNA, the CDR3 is TGTGCCAGCAGCCGGACAGGGGTGAACACTGAAGCTTTCTTT. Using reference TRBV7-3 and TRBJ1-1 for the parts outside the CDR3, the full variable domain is GAGVSQTPSNKVTEKGKYVELRCDPISGHTALYWYRQSLGQGPEFLIYFQGTGAADDSGLPNDRFFAVRPEGSVSTLKIQRTERGDSAVYLCASSRTGVNTEAFFGQGTRLTVV.

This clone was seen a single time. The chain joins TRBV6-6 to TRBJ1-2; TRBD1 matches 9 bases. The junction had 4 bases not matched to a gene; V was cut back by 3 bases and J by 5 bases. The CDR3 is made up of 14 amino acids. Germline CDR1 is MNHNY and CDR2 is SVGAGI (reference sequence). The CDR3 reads CASSYGTGKYGYTF. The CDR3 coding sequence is TGTGCCAGCAGTTATGGGACAGGGAAGTATGGCTACACCTTC.

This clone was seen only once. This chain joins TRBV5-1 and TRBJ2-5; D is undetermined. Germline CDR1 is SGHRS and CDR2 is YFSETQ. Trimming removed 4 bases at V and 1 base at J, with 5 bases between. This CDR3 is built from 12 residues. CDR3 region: CASSELQETQYF. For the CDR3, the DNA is TGCGCCAGCAGCGAGCTCCAAGAGACCCAGTACTTC.

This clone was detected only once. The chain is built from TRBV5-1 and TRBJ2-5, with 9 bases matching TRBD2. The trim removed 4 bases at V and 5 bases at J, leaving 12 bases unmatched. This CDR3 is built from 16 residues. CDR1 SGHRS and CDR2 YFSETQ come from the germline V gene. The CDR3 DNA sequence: TGCGCCAGCAGCCAGAGGCCAGCGGGAGGAGGGGAGACCCAGTACTTC. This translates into CASSQRPAGGGETQYF.

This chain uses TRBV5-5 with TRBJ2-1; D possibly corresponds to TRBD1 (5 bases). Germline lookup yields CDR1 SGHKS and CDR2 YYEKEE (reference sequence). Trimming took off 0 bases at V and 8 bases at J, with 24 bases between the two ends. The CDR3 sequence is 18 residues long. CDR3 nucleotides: TGTGCCAGCAGCTTGGCCTCGCAGGGTCCGAAACATCATTATGAGCAGTTCTTC. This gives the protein CASSLASQGPKHHYEQFF.